One and the same sample provided the 13 T cell receptor beta chains below, sequenced in a study of T cells after yellow fever vaccination (dated by TCRdb to the late 2010s). Library creation used 5' RACE. Data came from an Illumina HiSeq 2500. TCRdb reprocessed the public reads (quality trimming at Q25 with fastp, clone calling with MiXCR) and kept in-frame beta chains. Rows are combined by CDR3 protein, so each entry shows the most common genes and DNA. A total of 600,000 to 750,000 distinct CDR3 sequences appear in this sample, roughly 12% of them only once. Under 15% of the sample is taken by the ten largest. What this sample's treatment or condition label stands for: live attenuated yellow fever vaccine strain. The source material was PBMCs, sampled on the day of the yellow fever booster vaccination. Source of these receptors: a young man who received the YFV17D yellow fever vaccine.

This clonotype appeared a few times. The chain combines TRBV20-1 with TRBJ2-3, with 9 bases aligning to TRBD2. The CDR3 runs to 16 residues. Germline V CDR1 and CDR2: DFQATT, SNEGSKA (reference sequence). Trimming at V came to 4 bases and at J to 0 bases, leaving 8 bases not matched to a gene. CDR3 loop: CSATPASGKSTDTQYF. CDR3 coding DNA: TGCAGTGCTACGCCCGCTAGCGGGAAAAGCACAGATACGCAGTATTTT.

The chain carries TRBV4-3 and TRBJ2-7; D remains ambiguous. Germline CDR1 and CDR2: LGHNA and YSLEER. The CDR3 extends over 13 amino acids. V gave up 3 bases and J gave up 3 bases, with 9 bases separating them. The CDR3 DNA sequence: TGCGCCAGCAGCCATGCCCCCAGCTACGAGCAGTACTTC. Protein product: CASSHAPSYEQYF.

The CDR3 is CASSGGRVGDQPQHF. DNA for the CDR3: TGTGCCAGCTCGGGGGGCAGGGTGGGAGATCAGCCCCAGCATTTT. V and J are TRBV25-1 and TRBJ1-5, with D perhaps matching TRBD1 (6 bases). The CDR3 runs to 15 residues. Trimming cost V 8 bases and J 5 bases, with 19 bases left between them. CDR1 is MGHDK and CDR2 is SYGVNS in the germline V gene.

The V gene is TRBV12-3 or TRBV12-4, the J gene TRBJ2-2; D tentatively fits TRBD1 or TRBD2 (5 bases each). The germline V and J ends were trimmed by 6 bases and 2 bases, with 13 bases remaining between them. The CDR3 is 15 residues long. The CDR3 is CASRRGDLNTGELFF. The CDR3 DNA reads as TGTGCCAGCAGAAGAGGGGACCTCAACACCGGGGAGCTGTTTTTT.

This clonotype was seen repeatedly, ten times or more. This chain links TRBV6-4 with TRBJ2-1, with 8 positions matching TRBD1. V dropped 5 bases and J dropped 7; count of bases not matched to a gene: 4. The CDR3 runs 13 residues. From germline, CDR1 is MRHNA and CDR2 SNTAGT. CDR3 nucleotide sequence: TGTGCCAGCAGTAGTCACAGGGGGAATGAGCAGTTCTTC. Amino acid sequence: CASSSHRGNEQFF.

The chain couples TRBV4-2 to TRBJ1-5; TRBD1 might be the D (5 bases). Germline V lookup: CDR1 LGHNA, CDR2 YNFKEQ. V dropped 0 bases and J dropped 0 bases, with 18 bases sitting between them. This CDR3 has 19 residues. The CDR3 sequence is CASSQDQGRIQYSNQPQHF. CDR3 bases: TGTGCCAGCAGCCAAGATCAGGGCAGGATTCAATATAGCAATCAGCCCCAGCATTTT.

The chain has TRBV29-1 and TRBJ2-1; the match to TRBD2 covers 9 bases. V was pared by 3 bases and J by 10 bases, with 7 bases of the junction left unmatched. Germline values: CDR1 SQVTM, CDR2 ANQGSEA. The CDR3 covers 13 residues. The CDR3 DNA reads as TGCAGCGTTGATGCTAGCGGGACTCAGGAGCAGTTCTTC. Protein product: CSVDASGTQEQFF.

This chain joins TRBV5-1 and TRBJ2-3; 9 bases map to TRBD2. Trimming cost V 5 bases and J 5 bases; bases outside gene matches: 3. This CDR3 region has 13 residues. Germline CDR1 and CDR2: SGHRS and YFSETQ. Here the CDR3 DNA reads TGCGCCAGCAGGGTAGCGGGAGTAGATACGCAGTATTTT. Translation gives CASRVAGVDTQYF.

V is TRBV20-1 and J is TRBJ2-1; 14 bases align to TRBD2. CDR3 length equals 16 residues. J was trimmed by 8 bases and V by 5 bases; bases with no gene match: 11. The germline V gene has CDR1 DFQATT and CDR2 SNEGSKA (reference sequence). CDR3 sequence (DNA): TGCAGTGCTGATACAGGGACTAGCGGGGGCCAGGATGAGCAGTTCTTC. Protein sequence: CSADTGTSGGQDEQFF.

A few counts support this clonotype. The chain employs TRBV20-1 and TRBJ2-1, with 8 bases that match TRBD2. Germline loops: CDR1 DFQATT, CDR2 SNEGSKA (reference sequence). This CDR3 contains 17 residues. The V segment lost 1 base and the J segment 0 bases; nucleotides outside the gene matches: 8. CDR3 sequence reads: CSARGPGRGVSYNEQFF. The CDR3 DNA follows: TGCAGTGCTAGAGGCCCCGGGCGGGGGGTCTCCTACAATGAGCAGTTCTTC.

This clonotype was recorded at least ten times. The chain uses TRBV20-1 and TRBJ1-4; weak D call: TRBD1 (6 bases). The V and J ends lost 3 bases and 8 bases respectively, with 13 bases between them. The germline V gene has CDR1 DFQATT and CDR2 SNEGSKA (reference sequence). The CDR3 is made up of 13 amino acids. The CDR3 here is CSASSGVGEKLFF. The CDR3 DNA sequence: TGCAGTGCTAGTTCAGGGGTGGGCGAAAAACTGTTTTTT.

The V call is TRBV9, the J call TRBJ2-1; 8 bases fit TRBD2. CDR1 is SGDLS, CDR2 YYNGEE, per germline. The CDR3 contains 15 residues. The CDR3 loop is CARSVTSGSYNEQFF. In nucleotides, the CDR3 is TGTGCTAGGAGCGTAACTAGCGGTTCCTACAATGAGCAGTTCTTC. The full variable domain, with the rest looked up from reference TRBV9 and TRBJ2-1, is DSGVTQTPKHLITATGQRVTLRCSPRSGDLSVYWYQQSLDQGLQFLIQYYNGEERAKGNILERFSAQQFPDLHSELNLSSLELGDSALYFCARSVTSGSYNEQFFGPGTRLTVL.

CDR3 sequence: CASSHKPGQLTDTQYF. Here the CDR3 DNA reads TGTGCCAGCTCACATAAGCCGGGACAGCTCACAGATACGCAGTATTTT. The chain has TRBV18 and TRBJ2-3; the match to TRBD1 covers 7 bases. CDR1 and CDR2 (germline): KGHSH, LQKENI. The J segment lost 2 bases and the V segment lost 4 bases, leaving 9 bases of the junction unmatched. The CDR3 extends over 16 amino acids.